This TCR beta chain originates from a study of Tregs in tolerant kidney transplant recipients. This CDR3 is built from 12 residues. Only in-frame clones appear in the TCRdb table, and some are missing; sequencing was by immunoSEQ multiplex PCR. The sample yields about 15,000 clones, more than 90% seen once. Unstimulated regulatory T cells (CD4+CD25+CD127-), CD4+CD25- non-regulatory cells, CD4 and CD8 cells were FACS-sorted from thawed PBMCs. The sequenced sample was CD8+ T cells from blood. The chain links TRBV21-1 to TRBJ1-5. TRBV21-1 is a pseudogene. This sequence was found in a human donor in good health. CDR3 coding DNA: TGTGCCAGCAGGAGGTACAATCAGCCCCAGCATTTT. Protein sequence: CASRRYNQPQHF.